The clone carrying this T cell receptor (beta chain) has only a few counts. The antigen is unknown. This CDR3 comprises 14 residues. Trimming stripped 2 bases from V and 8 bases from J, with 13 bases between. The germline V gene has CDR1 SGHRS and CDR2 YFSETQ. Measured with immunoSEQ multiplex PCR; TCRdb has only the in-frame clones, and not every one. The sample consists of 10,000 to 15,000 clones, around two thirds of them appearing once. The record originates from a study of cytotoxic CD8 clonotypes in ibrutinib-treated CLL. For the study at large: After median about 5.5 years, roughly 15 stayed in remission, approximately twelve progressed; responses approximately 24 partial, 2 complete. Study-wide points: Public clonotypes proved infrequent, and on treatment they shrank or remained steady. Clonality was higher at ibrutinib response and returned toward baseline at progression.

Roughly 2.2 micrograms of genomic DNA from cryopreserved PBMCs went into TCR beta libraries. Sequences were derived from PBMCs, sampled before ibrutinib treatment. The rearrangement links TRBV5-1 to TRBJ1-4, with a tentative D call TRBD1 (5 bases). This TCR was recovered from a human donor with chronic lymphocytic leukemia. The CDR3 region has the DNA TGCGCCAGCAGCTTAGAGGGACGGGAGGAAAAACTGTTTTTT. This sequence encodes CASSLEGREEKLFF.